This T cell receptor beta chain was retrieved from a study of blood T cell repertoires in COVID-19. Generated by immunoSEQ multiplex PCR, the TCRdb table keeps only in-frame clones and is missing some. Of about 150,000 clones listed, around 83% are singletons. This clone was seen only once. Germline V lookup: CDR1 SEHNR, CDR2 FQNEAQ (reference sequence). This CDR3 is 16 amino acids long. V dropped 5 bases and J dropped 7; count of bases not matched to a gene: 8. Sequencing used peripheral blood. The rearrangement joins TRBV7-9 to TRBJ1-4; TRBD1 matches 12 bases. The clonotype originates from a woman aged 65 to 85 who had recovered from COVID-19. The CDR3: CASSTAGTGGGEKLFF. CDR3 nucleotide sequence: TGTGCCAGCAGCACCGCCGGGACAGGGGGCGGTGAAAAACTGTTTTTT.